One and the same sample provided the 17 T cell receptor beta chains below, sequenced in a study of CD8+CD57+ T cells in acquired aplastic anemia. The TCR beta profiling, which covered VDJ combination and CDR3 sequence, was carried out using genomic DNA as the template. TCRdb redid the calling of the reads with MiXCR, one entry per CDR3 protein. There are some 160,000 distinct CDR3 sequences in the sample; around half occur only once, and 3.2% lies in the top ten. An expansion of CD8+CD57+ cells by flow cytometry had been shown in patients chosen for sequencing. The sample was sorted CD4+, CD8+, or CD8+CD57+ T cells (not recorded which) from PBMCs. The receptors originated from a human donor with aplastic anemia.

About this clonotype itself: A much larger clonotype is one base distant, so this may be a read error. The CDR3 region is CASSQGPGETQYF. Written as DNA, the CDR3 is TGTGCCAGCAGCCAAGGCCCAGGGGAGACCCAGTACTTC. The chain carries TRBV7-2 and TRBJ2-7, with D perhaps TRBD1 (5 bases). The end of the DNA is better explained by TRBJ2-5, so the J call may be wrong. Germline V CDR1 and CDR2: SGHTA, FQGNSA. The CDR3 has 13 amino acids.

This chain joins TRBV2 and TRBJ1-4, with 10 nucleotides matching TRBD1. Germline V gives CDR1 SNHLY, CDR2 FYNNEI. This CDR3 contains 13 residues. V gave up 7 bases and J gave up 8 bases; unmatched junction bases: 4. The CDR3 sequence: CASKLDRGEKLFF. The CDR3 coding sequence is TGTGCCAGCAAGCTGGACAGGGGGGAAAAACTGTTTTTT. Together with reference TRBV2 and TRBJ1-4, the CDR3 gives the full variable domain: EPEVTQTPSHQVTQMGQEVILRCVPISNHLYFYWYRQILGQKVEFLVSFYNNEISEKSEIFDDQFSVERPDGSNFTLKIRSTKLEDSAMYFCASKLDRGEKLFFGSGTQLSVL.

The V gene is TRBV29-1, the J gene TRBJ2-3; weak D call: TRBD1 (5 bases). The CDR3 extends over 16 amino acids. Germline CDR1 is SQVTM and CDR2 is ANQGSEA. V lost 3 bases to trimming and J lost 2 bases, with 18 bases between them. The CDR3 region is CSVDKPGQAYTDTQYF. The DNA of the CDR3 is TGCAGCGTTGATAAGCCAGGGCAGGCCTACACAGATACGCAGTATTTT.

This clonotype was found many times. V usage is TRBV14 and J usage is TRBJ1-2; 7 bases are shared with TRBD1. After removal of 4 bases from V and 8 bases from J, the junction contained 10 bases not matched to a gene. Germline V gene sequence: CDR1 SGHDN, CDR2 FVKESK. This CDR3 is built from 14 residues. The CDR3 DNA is TGTGCCAGCAGCCTTAGCAGACAGGGAAGAGGCTACACCTTC. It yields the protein CASSLSRQGRGYTF.

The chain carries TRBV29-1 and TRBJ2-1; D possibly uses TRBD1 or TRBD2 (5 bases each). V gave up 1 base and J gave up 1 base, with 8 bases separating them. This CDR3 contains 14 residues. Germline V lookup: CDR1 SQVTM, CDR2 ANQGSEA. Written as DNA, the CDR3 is TGCAGCGTTGAAGTGGGGGTATCCTACAATGAGCAGTTCTTC. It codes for CSVEVGVSYNEQFF.

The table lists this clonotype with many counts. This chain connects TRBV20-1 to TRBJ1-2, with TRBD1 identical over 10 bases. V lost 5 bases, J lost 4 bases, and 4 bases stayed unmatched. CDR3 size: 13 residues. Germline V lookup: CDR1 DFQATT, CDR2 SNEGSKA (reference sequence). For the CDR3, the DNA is TGCAGTGCTGACAGGACAGGGGGCTATGGCTACACCTTC. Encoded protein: CSADRTGGYGYTF.

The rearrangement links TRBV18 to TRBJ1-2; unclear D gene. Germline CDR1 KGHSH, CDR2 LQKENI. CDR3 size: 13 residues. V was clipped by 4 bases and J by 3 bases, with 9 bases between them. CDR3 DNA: TGTGCCAGCTCACTCGGTCTGGACTATGGCTACACCTTC. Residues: CASSLGLDYGYTF.

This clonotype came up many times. The CDR3: CASSLRHPNTEAFF. DNA for the CDR3: TGTGCCAGCAGTTTAAGGCACCCGAACACTGAAGCTTTCTTT. The V and J genes are TRBV12-3 or TRBV12-4 and TRBJ1-1; D not certain. V lost 2 bases, J lost 1 base, and 8 bases lay in between. The CDR3 runs to 14 residues.

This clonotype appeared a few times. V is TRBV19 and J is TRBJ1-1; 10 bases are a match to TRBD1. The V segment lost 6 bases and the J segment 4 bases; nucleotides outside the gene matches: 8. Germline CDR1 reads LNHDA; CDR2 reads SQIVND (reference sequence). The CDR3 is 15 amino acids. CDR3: CASSPGQGVGTEAFF. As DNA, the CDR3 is TGTGCCAGTAGCCCCGGACAGGGGGTAGGCACTGAAGCTTTCTTT. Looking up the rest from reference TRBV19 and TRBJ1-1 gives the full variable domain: DGGITQSPKYLFRKEGQNVTLSCEQNLNHDAMYWYRQDPGQGLRLIYYSQIVNDFQKGDIAEGYSVSREKKESFPLTVTSAQKNPTAFYLCASSPGQGVGTEAFFGQGTRLTVV.

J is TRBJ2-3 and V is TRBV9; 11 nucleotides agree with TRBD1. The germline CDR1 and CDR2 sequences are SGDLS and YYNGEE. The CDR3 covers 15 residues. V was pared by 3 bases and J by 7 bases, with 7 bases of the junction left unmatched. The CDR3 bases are TGTGCCAGCAGCGCACGGGACAGGGGGACAAATACGCAGTATTTT. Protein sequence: CASSARDRGTNTQYF.

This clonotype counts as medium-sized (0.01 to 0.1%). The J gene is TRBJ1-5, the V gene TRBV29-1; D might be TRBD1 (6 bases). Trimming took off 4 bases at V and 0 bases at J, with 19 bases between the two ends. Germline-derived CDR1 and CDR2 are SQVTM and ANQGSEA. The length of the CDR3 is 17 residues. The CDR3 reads CSVVLGGRGDSNQPQHF. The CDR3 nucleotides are TGCAGCGTTGTATTGGGTGGCAGGGGAGATAGCAATCAGCCCCAGCATTTT.

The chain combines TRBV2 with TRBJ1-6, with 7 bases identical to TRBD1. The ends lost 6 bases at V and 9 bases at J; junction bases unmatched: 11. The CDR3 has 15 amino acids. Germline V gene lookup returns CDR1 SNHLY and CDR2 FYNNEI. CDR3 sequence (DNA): TGTGCCAGCAGGGGTTCAAGGGGGCGCGGTTCACCCCTCCACTTT. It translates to CASRGSRGRGSPLHF. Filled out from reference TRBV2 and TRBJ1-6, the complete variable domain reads EPEVTQTPSHQVTQMGQEVILRCVPISNHLYFYWYRQILGQKVEFLVSFYNNEISEKSEIFDDQFSVERPDGSNFTLKIRSTKLEDSAMYFCASRGSRGRGSPLHFGNGTRLTVT.

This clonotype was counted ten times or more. CDR3 amino acids: CSAPRASDGNNEQFF. CDR3 nucleotides: TGCAGTGCGCCCCGTGCTTCGGACGGTAACAATGAGCAGTTCTTC. V is TRBV20-1 and J is TRBJ2-1; no clear D gene. The germline CDR1 and CDR2 sequences are DFQATT and SNEGSKA (reference sequence). There are 15 residues in the CDR3. V was pared by 6 bases and J by 5 bases, with 20 bases between.

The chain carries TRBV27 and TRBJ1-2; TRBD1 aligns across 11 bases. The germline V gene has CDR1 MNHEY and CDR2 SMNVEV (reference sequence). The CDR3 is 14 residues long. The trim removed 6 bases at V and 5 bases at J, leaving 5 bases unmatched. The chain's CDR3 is CASSRTGGMYGYTF. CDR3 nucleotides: TGTGCCAGCAGCAGGACAGGGGGCATGTATGGCTACACCTTC.

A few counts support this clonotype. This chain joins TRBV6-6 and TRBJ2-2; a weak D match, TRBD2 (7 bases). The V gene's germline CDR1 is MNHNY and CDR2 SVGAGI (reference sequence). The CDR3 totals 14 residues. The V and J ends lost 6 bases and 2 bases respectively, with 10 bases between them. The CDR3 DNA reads TGTGCCAGCAGGCGGGGGCCCAACACCGGGGAGCTGTTTTTT. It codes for CASRRGPNTGELFF.

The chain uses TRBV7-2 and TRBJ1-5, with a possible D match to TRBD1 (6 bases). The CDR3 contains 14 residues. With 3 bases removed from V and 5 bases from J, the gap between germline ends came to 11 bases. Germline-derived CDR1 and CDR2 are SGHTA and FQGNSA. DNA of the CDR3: TGTGCCAGCAGCTTGGCACAGGGTGATCAGCCCCAGCATTTT. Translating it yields CASSLAQGDQPQHF.

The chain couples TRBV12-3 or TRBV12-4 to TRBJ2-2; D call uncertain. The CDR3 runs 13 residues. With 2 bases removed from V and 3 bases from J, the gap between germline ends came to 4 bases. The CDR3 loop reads CASSLRDTGELFF. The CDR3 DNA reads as TGTGCCAGCAGTTTAAGGGACACCGGGGAGCTGTTTTTT.